The source of this T cell receptor (beta chain) is a study of cytomegalovirus exposure and HLA in healthy donors. General study results and limits: Another analysis was done later, and it associated around 17,000 TCR beta sequences with HLA alleles at 0.05 false discovery rate. With further analysis later on, most CMV-associated TCR beta chains appeared HLA-restricted.

This clone was counted between two and nine times. Its specificity is not known. The CDR3 has 14 amino acids. V lost 6 bases and J lost 0, with 9 bases in between. CDR1 is WSHSY and CDR2 is SAAADI in the germline V gene. PCR involved 60 Vbeta and 13 Jbeta primers. Assay: immunoSEQ multiplex PCR; the TCRdb copy retains only in-frame clones and omits some. The sample has roughly 66,000 clones; about 80% are singletons. It was healthy bone marrow donors who served as donors. The specimen was PBMCs. This clonotype was obtained from a man aged 18 to 30 in good health and CMV-seropositive. The rearrangement uses TRBV10-2 and TRBJ1-5; D gene uncertain. The CDR3 DNA sequence: TGCGCCAGCAGCCCCCGGGGTAGCAATCAGCCCCAGCATTTT. The encoded protein is CASSPRGSNQPQHF.